The 31 T cell receptor beta chains reported below all come from one sample, sequenced in a study of cytomegalovirus exposure and HLA in healthy donors. Vbeta (60) and Jbeta (13) primers were used in the PCR. Some clones are missing from TCRdb's copy, which holds only in-frame ones; the method was immunoSEQ multiplex PCR. Among more than 85,000 clones listed, approximately 72% were seen once. Sequencing input: PBMCs. Receptors originate from a young man in good health and CMV-seropositive.

The chain employs TRBV7-3 and TRBJ1-2; tentatively, D is TRBD1 (5 bases). V was pared by 5 bases and J by 8 bases, with 24 bases between. The CDR3 sequence is 16 residues long. The germline V gene encodes CDR1 SGHTA and CDR2 FQGTGA. CDR3: CASSTYITPQGRGYTF. The CDR3 DNA reads TGTGCCAGCAGCACATATATTACCCCGCAGGGCCGGGGCTACACCTTC.

The chain combines TRBV5-1 with TRBJ2-5; 8 bases are shared with TRBD2. This CDR3 spans 16 amino acids. V gave up 0 bases and J gave up 2 bases; unmatched junction bases: 6. Per the germline V gene, CDR1 is SGHRS and CDR2 is YFSETQ. The CDR3 region has the DNA TGCGCCAGCAGCTTGGGGAGCAGCGGGAGACAAGAGACCCAGTACTTC. Translated: CASSLGSSGRQETQYF.

This chain uses TRBV7-2 with TRBJ2-7; D is uncertain. In germline, CDR1 is SGHTA, CDR2 FQGNSA. The V and J ends lost 3 bases and 0 bases respectively, with 12 bases between them. The CDR3 contains 15 residues. CDR3 loop: CASSLYGSPSYEQYF. The CDR3 nucleotides read TGTGCCAGCAGCTTGTACGGGTCGCCCTCCTACGAGCAGTACTTC.

J is TRBJ2-3 and V is TRBV4-1, with D possibly TRBD2 on 6 matching bases. Germline CDR1 is MGHRA and CDR2 is YSYEKL. The V gene lost 1 base and the J gene lost 1 base, with 15 bases spanning the gap. The CDR3 is 17 residues long. In DNA, the CDR3 is TGCGCCAGCAGCCAAGCGAATAGCGGCGATGGCACAGATACGCAGTATTTT. Its protein product is CASSQANSGDGTDTQYF.

The genes are TRBV11-3 and TRBJ2-3; D may be TRBD2 (6 bases). V lost 5 bases and J lost 6, with 12 bases in between. The germline V gene encodes CDR1 SGHNT and CDR2 YENEEA. This CDR3 is 13 amino acids long. CDR3 sequence (DNA): TGTGCCAGCAGCCCCGGGGGTGGCGATACGCAGTATTTT. Its protein product is CASSPGGGDTQYF.

This chain joins TRBV19 and TRBJ2-2; TRBD1 matches at 7 bases. The CDR3 covers 19 residues. CDR1 is LNHDA, CDR2 SQIVND, per germline (reference sequence). V shed 5 bases and J 2 bases; nucleotides not matched to a gene: 17. The CDR3 loop is CASSPYPGQQDINTGELFF. The CDR3 nucleotides read TGTGCCAGTAGTCCATACCCGGGACAGCAGGACATAAACACCGGGGAGCTGTTTTTT.

In this sample, this clone turned up a few times. This chain uses TRBV6-5 with TRBJ1-2; the match to TRBD1 covers 7 bases. From germline, CDR1 is MNHEY and CDR2 SVGAGI. CDR3 length: 15 amino acids. J gave up 4 bases and V 6 bases, and 11 bases lay outside the gene matches. The CDR3 region is CASRPTGVYFYGYTF. In nucleotides, the CDR3 is TGTGCCAGCAGGCCCACAGGGGTATACTTCTATGGCTACACCTTC.

This sequence joins TRBV6-4 and TRBJ2-5, with 7 bases identical to TRBD2. The CDR3 is made up of 15 amino acids. After removal of 7 bases from V and 3 bases from J, the junction contained 11 bases not matched to a gene. CDR1 MRHNA and CDR2 SNTAGT come from the germline V gene. The DNA of the CDR3 is TGTGCCAGCACCGACCCCTCTAGCGGTGAAGAGACCCAGTACTTC. Its protein is CASTDPSSGEETQYF.

The chain joins TRBV11-1 to TRBJ1-6; TRBD1 aligns across 7 bases. Germline CDR1 SGHAT, CDR2 FQDESV (reference sequence). J gave up 4 bases and V 4 bases, and 4 bases lay outside the gene matches. This CDR3 has 15 amino acids. CDR3 loop: CASSCRQGYNSPLHF. In DNA, the CDR3 is TGTGCCAGCAGCTGCCGACAGGGATATAATTCACCCCTCCACTTT.

The chain carries TRBV5-4 and TRBJ2-3, with D possibly matching TRBD2 (6 bases). Trimming stripped 2 bases from V and 2 bases from J, with 15 bases between. In germline, CDR1 is SGHNT, CDR2 YYREEE (reference sequence). The length of the CDR3 is 16 residues. This CDR3 is CASSFLTSPITDTQYF. As DNA, the CDR3 is TGTGCCAGCAGCTTTTTGACTAGTCCAATCACAGATACGCAGTATTTT. Combining the CDR3 with reference TRBV5-4 and TRBJ2-3 gives the whole variable domain ETGVTQSPTHLIKTRGQQVTLRCSSQSGHNTVSWYQQALGQGPQFIFQYYREEENGRGNFPPRFSGLQFPNYSSELNVNALELDDSALYLCASSFLTSPITDTQYFGPGTRLTVL.

The chain employs TRBV30 and TRBJ1-2; D remains unclear. V was pared by 5 bases and J by 4 bases, with 14 bases between. CDR1 GTSNPN and CDR2 SVGIG come from the germline V gene (reference sequence). The CDR3 runs 13 residues. The CDR3 is CAWGRSSVYGYTF. DNA of the CDR3: TGTGCCTGGGGGAGGTCGTCAGTCTATGGCTACACCTTC.

The genes are TRBV5-4 and TRBJ1-4; TRBD1 aligns across 8 bases. The CDR3 totals 14 residues. Germline values: CDR1 SGHNT, CDR2 YYREEE (reference sequence). With 4 bases clipped from V and 5 bases from J, the junction kept 4 bases outside the gene matches. In nucleotides, the CDR3 is TGTGCCAGCAGCCCAGGGGGCGGGAATGAAAAACTGTTTTTT. It is translated as CASSPGGGNEKLFF.

The J gene is TRBJ2-6, the V gene TRBV18, with 7 bases matching TRBD1. The trim removed 2 bases at V and 0 bases at J, leaving 4 bases unmatched. Germline CDR1 and CDR2: KGHSH and LQKENI. CDR3 length: 17 residues. CDR3 amino acids: CASSPWDSYSGANVLTF. CDR3 coding DNA: TGTGCCAGCTCACCATGGGACAGCTACTCTGGGGCCAACGTCCTGACTTTC.

The V and J genes are TRBV28 and TRBJ2-2, with a possible D match to TRBD2 (7 bases). The CDR3 runs 15 residues. Trimming stripped 6 bases from V and 3 bases from J, with 14 bases between. From germline, CDR1 is MDHEN and CDR2 SYDVKM. CDR3 residues: CASSLGGGYTGELFF. For the CDR3, the DNA is TGTGCCAGCAGCCTAGGGGGGGGATACACCGGGGAGCTGTTTTTT.

This clone has a handful of counts. The rearrangement uses TRBV6-6 and TRBJ2-7, with 11 bases matching TRBD1. CDR1 MNHNY and CDR2 SVGAGI come from the germline V gene (reference sequence). Losses at the gene ends were 0 bases for V and 5 bases for J; bases not matched to a gene: 6. This CDR3 is 16 amino acids long. CDR3 sequence reads: CASSYSFRTGGHEQYF. CDR3 nucleotides: TGTGCCAGCAGTTACTCGTTCCGGACAGGGGGCCACGAGCAGTACTTC.

The chain has TRBV19 and TRBJ2-6, with D hard to call. Germline CDR1 is LNHDA and CDR2 is SQIVND (reference sequence). The germline V and J ends were trimmed by 11 bases and 2 bases, with 10 bases remaining between them. This CDR3 contains 13 residues. The CDR3 region has the DNA TGTGCCGGAGCTGGAACTGGGGCCAACGTCCTGACTTTC. It yields the protein CAGAGTGANVLTF.

V and J are TRBV18 and TRBJ2-1; 11 bases line up with TRBD2. V shed 5 bases, J shed 0 bases, and the junction held 3 bases outside the gene matches. The CDR3 is 16 amino acids. Germline CDR1 KGHSH, CDR2 LQKENI. The CDR3 sequence: CASSILAGGSYNEQFF. Here the CDR3 DNA reads TGTGCCAGCTCAATTCTAGCGGGGGGCTCCTACAATGAGCAGTTCTTC.

The gene calls are TRBV6-4 and TRBJ1-6; the D is unclear. The CDR3 runs to 13 residues. The V end was cut by 2 bases, the J end by 5 bases, with 4 bases between. The germline CDR1 and CDR2 sequences are MRHNA and SNTAGT. CDR3 in amino acids: CASSDRDNSPLHF. CDR3 sequence (DNA): TGTGCCAGCAGTGACCGGGATAATTCACCCCTCCACTTT.

CDR3 bases: TGTGCCAGCAGTTACGGGGGGGGCAGCGCTGAAGCTTTCTTT. Its protein is CASSYGGGSAEAFF. The rearrangement uses TRBV6-5 and TRBJ1-1; D possibly corresponds to TRBD1 (6 bases). Germline V gene lookup returns CDR1 MNHEY and CDR2 SVGAGI. V was trimmed by 2 bases and J by 6 bases, leaving 13 bases between them. The CDR3 extends over 14 amino acids.

This rearrangement joins TRBV7-9 to TRBJ2-7; TRBD1 matches at 9 bases. There are 15 residues in the CDR3. Germline V lookup: CDR1 SEHNR, CDR2 FQNEAQ (reference sequence). V was clipped by 5 bases and J by 3 bases; unmatched bases: 8. CDR3 sequence: CASSPPGQGFYEQYF. The CDR3 DNA reads TGTGCCAGCAGCCCACCGGGACAGGGTTTCTACGAGCAGTACTTC.

This chain links TRBV2 with TRBJ1-1; D gene uncertain. The CDR3 contains 12 residues. Between the trimmed V and J ends, which lost 6 bases and 3 bases, there was a span of 8 bases. The germline gives CDR1 SNHLY, CDR2 FYNNEI. CDR3 loop: CASRALYTEAFF. CDR3 DNA: TGTGCCAGCAGGGCTTTATACACTGAAGCTTTCTTT. The whole variable domain, remainder taken from reference TRBV2 and TRBJ1-1, is EPEVTQTPSHQVTQMGQEVILRCVPISNHLYFYWYRQILGQKVEFLVSFYNNEISEKSEIFDDQFSVERPDGSNFTLKIRSTKLEDSAMYFCASRALYTEAFFGQGTRLTVV.

V usage is TRBV18 and J usage is TRBJ1-1; a weak D match, TRBD1 (5 bases). The CDR3 spans 14 residues. Trimming removed 6 bases at V and 0 bases at J, with 11 bases between. Germline CDR1 reads KGHSH; CDR2 reads LQKENI. DNA for the CDR3: TGTGCCAGCTCGCTCGAACAGGTGAACACTGAAGCTTTCTTT. This translates into CASSLEQVNTEAFF. Looking up the rest from reference TRBV18 and TRBJ1-1 gives the full variable domain: NAGVMQNPRHLVRRRGQEARLRCSPMKGHSHVYWYRQLPEEGLKFMVYLQKENIIDESGMPKERFSAEFPKEGPSILRIQQVVRGDSAAYFCASSLEQVNTEAFFGQGTRLTVV.

The chain employs TRBV18 and TRBJ2-7, with TRBD2 as a possible D gene (5 bases). This CDR3 spans 14 amino acids. Germline assignment: CDR1 KGHSH and CDR2 LQKENI. V lost 0 bases to trimming and J lost 5 bases, with 11 bases between them. The CDR3 coding sequence is TGTGCCAGCTCACCACCTTCGGGGTCCCACGAGCAGTACTTC. Protein sequence: CASSPPSGSHEQYF.

The rearrangement uses TRBV7-9 and TRBJ2-1; 9 bases align to TRBD2. Germline assignment: CDR1 SEHNR and CDR2 FQNEAQ (reference sequence). This CDR3 comprises 13 residues. Trimming at V came to 1 base and at J to 15 bases, leaving 7 bases not matched to a gene. CDR3 bases: TGTGCCAGCAGCTTAGGGCTAGCGGGGATTTGGTTCTTC. It encodes CASSLGLAGIWFF.

The chain carries TRBV5-1 and TRBJ2-2, with 12 positions matching TRBD1. V shed 6 bases and J 4 bases; nucleotides not matched to a gene: 16. CDR3 length equals 19 residues. Looked up from germline, CDR1 is SGHRS and CDR2 is YFSETQ. This chain's CDR3 is CASTDEPGQGAPVTGELFF. CDR3 nucleotides: TGCGCCAGCACCGACGAACCGGGACAGGGGGCGCCTGTCACCGGGGAGCTGTTTTTT.

A few counts support this clone. The chain links TRBV6-5 to TRBJ1-5, with D unclear. This CDR3 has 12 residues. The V end lost 6 bases, the J end lost 4 bases, and 7 bases lay between the germline ends. Germline CDR1 MNHEY, CDR2 SVGAGI. CDR3 residues: CASRSLNQPQHF. For the CDR3, the DNA is TGTGCCAGCAGGTCTTTGAATCAGCCCCAGCATTTT.

The rearrangement joins TRBV6-6 to TRBJ1-1; 12 bases agree with TRBD1. The CDR3 extends over 15 amino acids. Germline V lookup: CDR1 MNHNY, CDR2 SVGAGI (reference sequence). The ends lost 8 bases at V and 1 base at J; junction bases unmatched: 5. CDR3 DNA sequence: TGTGCCAGCCGGGACAGGGGGCATGGGAACACTGAAGCTTTCTTT. It codes for CASRDRGHGNTEAFF.

The rearrangement joins TRBV5-1 to TRBJ2-3; D uncertain. V lost 0 bases and J 2 bases, leaving 10 bases between the germline ends. Looked up from germline, CDR1 is SGHRS and CDR2 is YFSETQ. This CDR3 has 15 amino acids. CDR3 bases: TGCGCCAGCAGCTTGGCTGTGGGCCCCACAGATACGCAGTATTTT. This translates into CASSLAVGPTDTQYF.

The DNA for the CDR3 is TGTGCCAGCAGGGACAGGGGGGAAGAGACCCAGTACTTC. Protein: CASRDRGEETQYF. This chain joins TRBV27 and TRBJ2-5, with TRBD1 identical over 10 bases. Trimming cost V 6 bases and J 3 bases; bases outside gene matches: 1. There are 13 residues in the CDR3. Per germline, CDR1 MNHEY and CDR2 SMNVEV (reference sequence).

V gene TRBV29-1 combines with J gene TRBJ1-1; a possible D gene is TRBD1 (5 bases). The CDR3 contains 16 residues. The V and J ends lost 7 bases and 1 base respectively, with 22 bases between them. Germline CDR1 is SQVTM and CDR2 is ANQGSEA. This CDR3 is CSAAGEVTGPNTEAFF. The CDR3 DNA follows: TGCAGCGCCGCCGGGGAGGTCACAGGACCGAACACTGAAGCTTTCTTT.

This CDR3 is CATSREKGVSYEQYF. As DNA, the CDR3 is TGTGCCACCAGCAGAGAAAAAGGAGTCTCCTACGAGCAGTACTTC. V and J are TRBV15 and TRBJ2-7; no reliable D call. Germline V CDR1 and CDR2: LNHNV, YYDKDF (reference sequence). This CDR3 contains 15 residues. Deletions cut 0 bases from V and 0 bases from J, with 9 bases between.